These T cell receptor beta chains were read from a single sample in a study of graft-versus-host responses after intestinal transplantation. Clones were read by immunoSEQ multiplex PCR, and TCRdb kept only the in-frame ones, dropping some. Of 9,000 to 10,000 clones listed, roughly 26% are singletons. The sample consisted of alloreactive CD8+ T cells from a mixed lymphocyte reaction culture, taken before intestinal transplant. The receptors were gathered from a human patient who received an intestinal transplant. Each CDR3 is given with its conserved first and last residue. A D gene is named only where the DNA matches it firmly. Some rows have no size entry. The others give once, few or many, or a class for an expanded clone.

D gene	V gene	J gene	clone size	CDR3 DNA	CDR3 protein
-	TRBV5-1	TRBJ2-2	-	TGCGCCAGCAGGGGTTGGAGGATCACCGGGGAGCTGTTTTTT	CASRGWRITGELFF
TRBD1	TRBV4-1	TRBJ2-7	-	TGCGCCAGCAGCTCAGACAGGGGGACCTACGAGCAGTACTTC	CASSSDRGTYEQYF
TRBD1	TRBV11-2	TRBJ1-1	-	TGTGCCAGCAGCCTAACAGGGGATGGTGAAGCTTTCTTT	CASSLTGDGEAFF
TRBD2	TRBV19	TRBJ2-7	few	TGTGCCAGTAGTATGCGACTAGCGGTCCACGAGCAGTACTTC	CASSMRLAVHEQYF
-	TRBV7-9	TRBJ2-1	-	TGTGCCAGCAGCCGGGACTGGGGGTACAATGAGCAGTTCTTC	CASSRDWGYNEQFF
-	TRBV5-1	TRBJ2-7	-	TGCGCCAGCAGCTTGGACATACCGGGGTGGGGATACGAGCAGTACTTC	CASSLDIPGWGYEQYF
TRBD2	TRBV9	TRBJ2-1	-	TGTGCCAGCAGCAAGTATAGCGGGACGACCTACAATGAGCAGTTCTTC	CASSKYSGTTYNEQFF
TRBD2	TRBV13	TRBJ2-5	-	TGTGCCAGCAGCATACGACTAGCGGGGCTGTACCAAGAGACCCAGTACTTC	CASSIRLAGLYQETQYF
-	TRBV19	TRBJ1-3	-	TGTGCCAGTAGTCAAGGGGTTTCTGGAAACACCATATATTTT	CASSQGVSGNTIYF
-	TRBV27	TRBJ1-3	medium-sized	TGTGCCAGCAGTTACCAGGGTCCTGGAAACACCATATATTTT	CASSYQGPGNTIYF
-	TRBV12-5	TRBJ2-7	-	TGTGCTAGTGCCTGGGGTCCAGGGGCTTACGAGCAGTACTTC	CASAWGPGAYEQYF
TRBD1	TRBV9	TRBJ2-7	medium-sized	TGTGCCAGCAGCCCCTCGGGACAGCCAAACGAGCAGTACTTC	CASSPSGQPNEQYF
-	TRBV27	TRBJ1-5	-	TGTGCCAGCGCCTCGGGGTTTCAGCCCCAGCATTTT	CASASGFQPQHF
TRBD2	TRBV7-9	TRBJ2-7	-	TGTGCCAGCAGCTTATCGACTAGCGGCTACGAGCAGTACTTC	CASSLSTSGYEQYF
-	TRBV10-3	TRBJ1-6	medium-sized	TGTGCCATCAGTGAGTCGGGAGAGTCGGGCTCACCCCTCCACTTT	CAISESGESGSPLHF
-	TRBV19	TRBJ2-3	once	TGTGCCAGTAGTATTTGGGCTAGCGGCACAGATACGCAGTATTTT	CASSIWASGTDTQYF
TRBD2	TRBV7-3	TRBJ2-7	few	TGTGCCAGCAGCTTAGTGCCGGGGGGTCCGTACGAGCAGTACTTC	CASSLVPGGPYEQYF
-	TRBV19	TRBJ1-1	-	TGTGCCAGTAGTATTGCCAGAACTGAAGCTTTCTTT	CASSIARTEAFF
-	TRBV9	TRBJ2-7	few	TGTGCCAGCAGCGCCCACGGCTCCTACGAGCAGTACTTC	CASSAHGSYEQYF
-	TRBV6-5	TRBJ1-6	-	TGTGCCAGCAGTTACTCGGACAGTAATTCACCCCTCCACTTT	CASSYSDSNSPLHF
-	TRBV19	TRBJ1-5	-	TGTGCCAGTATAGGACAGCTTAGCAATCAGCCCCAGCATTTT	CASIGQLSNQPQHF
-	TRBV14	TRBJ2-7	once	TGTGCCAGCAGCCTTGGTTCAGGAGGGGCCTACGAGCAGTACTTC	CASSLGSGGAYEQYF
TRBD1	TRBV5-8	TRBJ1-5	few	TGTGCCAGCAGCCTGGGACAGGTCGTCAATCAGCCCCAGCATTTT	CASSLGQVVNQPQHF
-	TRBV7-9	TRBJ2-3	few	TGTGCCAGCAGCACGCCCAGGGCCCCCACAGATACGCAGTATTTT	CASSTPRAPTDTQYF
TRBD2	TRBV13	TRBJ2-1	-	TGTGCCAGCACGGGGGGTAATGAGCAGTTCTTC	CASTGGNEQFF